The 20 T cell receptor beta chains presented below share a single source sample, sequenced in a study of CD8 T cells in ankylosing spondylitis (dated by TCRdb to 2016 to 2017). These receptors lack a known antigen. On the study overall, not on this receptor specifically: Blood from ankylosing spondylitis patients appeared to be characterized by a TCR beta motif made up of about 8 highly homologous amino acid variants.

Library method: 5' RACE. Sequencing was carried out with an Illumina HiSeq 2500. TCRdb took the public reads, trimmed them with fastp at Q25, ran MiXCR for clone calling and kept in-frame beta chains. Under each unique CDR3 protein, matching rows form one entry showing the most common genes and DNA. This sample is represented by hundreds of thousands of distinct CDR3 sequences; roughly 13% of them were singletons. Clones ranked in the top ten supply approximately 6.2% of the sample. Sequencing input: blood, either unsorted or a sorted T cell fraction (not recorded which). These receptors were obtained from a male donor with ankylosing spondylitis.

CDR3 loop: CASSRPGLSMSTEAFF. The CDR3 bases are TGTGCCAGCAGTCGACCAGGGCTTTCCATGAGCACTGAAGCTTTCTTT. The chain joins TRBV6-1 to TRBJ1-1; maybe TRBD1 (5 bases). V lost 5 bases and J lost 4, with 20 bases in between. Germline assignment: CDR1 MNHNS and CDR2 SASEGT. This CDR3 comprises 16 residues.

Only a few counts were recorded for this clonotype. The rearrangement joins TRBV5-6 to TRBJ2-7, with 10 bases that match TRBD1. Germline V gives CDR1 SGHDT, CDR2 YYEEEE. This CDR3 has 15 residues. V lost 0 bases and J lost 3; bases outside the gene matches: 3. The chain's CDR3 is CASSLATGGNYEQYV. The CDR3 DNA reads as TGTGCCAGCAGCTTGGCGACAGGGGGCAACTACGAGCAGTACGTC.

This clonotype occurred a few times. The chain joins TRBV20-1 to TRBJ2-3; no definite D call. The V and J ends lost 3 bases and 6 bases respectively, with 16 bases between them. CDR1 and CDR2 from the germline V gene are DFQATT and SNEGSKA (reference sequence). The CDR3 sequence is 14 residues long. The CDR3 region has the DNA TGCAGTGCTAGTGGCGGCCGCGAGCCCGATACGCAGTATTTT. Protein: CSASGGREPDTQYF.

This clonotype was seen only a few times. This chain links TRBV20-1 with TRBJ1-5, with a possible D match to TRBD1 (6 bases). CDR3 length equals 14 residues. The V gene lost 5 bases and the J gene lost 4 bases, with 15 bases spanning the gap. Germline CDR1 DFQATT, CDR2 SNEGSKA (reference sequence). Written as DNA, the CDR3 is TGCAGTGCTCGCCGCGGGGGCAAAAATCAGCCCCAGCATTTT. The encoded protein is CSARRGGKNQPQHF.

This clonotype has only a few counts. This chain connects TRBV18 to TRBJ2-1; either TRBD1 or TRBD2 may supply D (5 bases each). This CDR3 is built from 14 residues. CDR1 and CDR2 from the germline V gene are KGHSH and LQKENI. The V gene lost 4 bases and the J gene lost 6 bases, with 13 bases spanning the gap. This CDR3 is CASSQAGTVNEQFF. In DNA form, the CDR3 reads TGTGCCAGCTCACAAGCCGGGACGGTCAATGAGCAGTTCTTC.

This clonotype was detected many times. The CDR3 coding sequence is TGTGCCAGCAGCCCCGGGACTAGCACAGATACGCAGTATTTT. It encodes CASSPGTSTDTQYF. The V and J genes are TRBV11-2 and TRBJ2-3; D is possibly TRBD2 (6 bases). Between the trimmed V and J ends, which lost 5 bases and 0 bases, there was a span of 9 bases. The CDR3 spans 14 residues. Germline V lookup: CDR1 SGHAT, CDR2 FQNNGV.

The count of this clonotype is one. J is TRBJ1-1 and V is TRBV3-1; the match to TRBD1 covers 10 bases. V dropped 5 bases and J dropped 14; count of bases not matched to a gene: 11. Germline V CDR1 and CDR2: LGHDT, YNNKEL (reference sequence). This CDR3 is 13 amino acids long. Here the CDR3 DNA reads TGTGCCAGCAGCTACGCAGGGACAGGGGTTGTCTTCTTT. It translates to CASSYAGTGVVFF.

J is TRBJ2-5 and V is TRBV12-3 or TRBV12-4; D perhaps matches TRBD2 (5 bases). The CDR3 has 17 residues. V was clipped by 5 bases and J by 2 bases, with 21 bases between them. The CDR3 DNA sequence: TGTGCCAGCAGTCGGACTCAACCCACATTGGGGCAAGAGACCCAGTACTTC. This codes for CASSRTQPTLGQETQYF.

This clonotype was picked up a small number of times. This chain connects TRBV7-9 to TRBJ1-1; tentative D call: TRBD1 (6 bases). Trimming pared 3 bases from V and 1 base from J, leaving 12 bases between. The CDR3 spans 15 residues. Germline V CDR1 and CDR2: SEHNR, FQNEAQ (reference sequence). CDR3 DNA sequence: TGTGCCAGCAGCTTGGGAGACAGGAGGAACACTGAAGCTTTCTTT. It specifies CASSLGDRRNTEAFF.

This clonotype was observed many times. V usage is TRBV12-3 or TRBV12-4 and J usage is TRBJ1-2; D is uncertain. Trimming took off 4 bases at V and 8 bases at J, with 8 bases between the two ends. The CDR3 spans 11 residues. The CDR3, as DNA: TGTGCCAGCAGTTCGATGGGAGGCTACACCTTC. Its translation is CASSSMGGYTF.

This clonotype was observed at least ten times. The genes are TRBV29-1 and TRBJ2-1, with TRBD1 matching 7 bases. CDR1 is SQVTM, CDR2 ANQGSEA, per germline. V lost 1 base to trimming and J lost 3 bases; unmatched junction nucleotides: 6. This CDR3 comprises 15 residues. For the CDR3, the DNA is TGCAGCGTTGAAGGGCCGGGACAGAGCTACAATGAGCAGTTCTTC. Translating it yields CSVEGPGQSYNEQFF.

This clonotype was picked up a small number of times. The J gene is TRBJ2-1, the V gene TRBV20-1; no clear D gene. The CDR3 spans 11 residues. Between the trimmed V and J ends, which lost 1 base and 9 bases, there was a span of 7 bases. Germline CDR1 reads DFQATT; CDR2 reads SNEGSKA (reference sequence). The CDR3: CSARARSEQFF. CDR3 coding DNA: TGCAGTGCTAGAGCTAGAAGTGAGCAGTTCTTC.

V is TRBV19 and J is TRBJ2-4; TRBD2 is a possible D gene (6 bases). V dropped 5 bases and J dropped 3 bases, with 14 bases sitting between them. In germline, CDR1 is LNHDA, CDR2 SQIVND (reference sequence). The CDR3 length is 15 residues. CDR3 region: CASSLEGWNKNIQYF. The CDR3 nucleotides read TGTGCCAGTAGTTTGGAGGGGTGGAACAAAAACATTCAGTACTTC.

This clonotype was counted at least ten times. V is TRBV5-5 and J is TRBJ1-3; 8 positions agree with TRBD1. CDR3 length: 14 residues. Germline lookup yields CDR1 SGHKS and CDR2 YYEKEE (reference sequence). V trimming: 7 bases; J trimming: 0 bases; junction bases outside the gene matches: 3. CDR3 sequence: CASGQGASGNTIYF. Here the CDR3 DNA reads TGTGCCAGCGGGCAGGGGGCCTCTGGAAACACCATATATTTT.

This clonotype was found a few times. The CDR3 DNA reads TGCAGTGCTAGAGATACGGGGGCGGCAGATACGCAGTATTTT. Its translation: CSARDTGAADTQYF. The rearrangement links TRBV20-1 to TRBJ2-3; D tentatively fits TRBD1 or TRBD2 (6 bases each). Trimming removed 0 bases from V and 4 bases from J, with 11 bases in between. Germline V gene lookup returns CDR1 DFQATT and CDR2 SNEGSKA (reference sequence). The CDR3 has 14 residues.

The chain links TRBV6-5 to TRBJ1-1; possibly TRBD1 for D (6 bases). V lost 0 bases, J lost 0 bases, and 8 bases lay in between. Germline V lookup: CDR1 MNHEY, CDR2 SVGAGI. The CDR3 length is 15 residues. This CDR3 reads CASSYSRGVNTEAFF. CDR3 sequence (DNA): TGTGCCAGCAGTTACTCGAGGGGGGTGAACACTGAAGCTTTCTTT.

This clonotype appeared once. The rearrangement links TRBV5-6 to TRBJ2-3; D is possibly TRBD1 (5 bases). The CDR3 is made up of 14 amino acids. Deletions cut 5 bases from V and 6 bases from J, with 16 bases between. Germline V CDR1 and CDR2: SGHDT, YYEEEE. CDR3 region: CASRLTPQADTQYF. The CDR3 nucleotides are TGTGCCAGCAGACTAACACCACAGGCGGATACGCAGTATTTT.

This clonotype was observed a handful of times. The CDR3: CASILNGGAYNEQFF. The CDR3 DNA reads as TGCGCCAGCATCCTAAACGGCGGGGCCTACAATGAGCAGTTCTTC. The chain joins TRBV5-1 to TRBJ2-1; tentative D call: TRBD2 (6 bases). The CDR3 loop spans 15 amino acids. Trimming removed 6 bases from V and 2 bases from J, with 15 bases in between. Germline loops: CDR1 SGHRS, CDR2 YFSETQ.

Only a few counts were recorded for this clonotype. The chain is built from TRBV11-2 and TRBJ1-3; D not certain. Germline V gene sequence: CDR1 SGHAT, CDR2 FQNNGV. Trimming took off 8 bases at V and 0 bases at J, with 8 bases between the two ends. This CDR3 is 13 amino acids long. CDR3 in DNA: TGTGCCAGCGGACCGAACTCTGGAAACACCATATATTTT. Residues: CASGPNSGNTIYF.

This chain joins TRBV4-2 and TRBJ2-1; tentative D call: TRBD2 (6 bases). CDR1 is LGHNA and CDR2 is YNFKEQ in the germline V gene. The CDR3 runs 16 residues. V gave up 0 bases and J gave up 1 base, with 10 bases separating them. CDR3 sequence: CASSQDPRGSYNEQFF. CDR3 coding DNA: TGTGCCAGCAGCCAAGATCCTCGGGGGTCCTACAATGAGCAGTTCTTC.